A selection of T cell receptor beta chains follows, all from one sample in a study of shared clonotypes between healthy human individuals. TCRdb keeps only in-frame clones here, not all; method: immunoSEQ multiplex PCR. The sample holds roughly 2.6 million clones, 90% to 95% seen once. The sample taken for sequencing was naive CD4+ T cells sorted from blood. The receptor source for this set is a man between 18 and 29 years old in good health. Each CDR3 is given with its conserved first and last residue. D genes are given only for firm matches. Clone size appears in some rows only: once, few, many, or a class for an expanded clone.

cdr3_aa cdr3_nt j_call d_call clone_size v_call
CASSDRTGYGYTF TGTGCCAGCAGTGATAGGACAGGCTATGGCTACACCTTC TRBJ1-2 TRBD1 NA TRBV6-1
CASSLGQGTSSPLHF TGTGCCAGCAGCTTAGGACAGGGGACCTCTTCACCCCTCCACTTT TRBJ1-6 TRBD1 NA TRBV7-9
CASSLAPGTGIYEQYF TGTGCCAGCAGCTTGGCGCCCGGGACAGGGATCTACGAGCAGTACTTC TRBJ2-7 TRBD1 NA TRBV5-4
CASSTGLAGRSSYNEQFF TGTGCCAGCAGCACGGGACTAGCGGGACGCAGCTCCTACAATGAGCAGTTCTTC TRBJ2-1 TRBD2 once TRBV7-2
CASSDRGRYEQYF TGCGCCAGCAGCGACAGGGGGCGGTACGAGCAGTACTTC TRBJ2-7 TRBD1 once TRBV10-2
CASSIHSTNEKLFF TGTGCCAGTAGTATCCATTCAACTAATGAAAAACTGTTTTTT TRBJ1-4 NA NA TRBV19
CASSLPVGADTDTQYF TGTGCCAGCAGCTTACCAGTGGGAGCGGACACAGATACGCAGTATTTT TRBJ2-3 NA NA TRBV11-3
CASSPNYEQYF TGTGCCAGCTCACCGAACTACGAGCAGTACTTC TRBJ2-7 NA NA TRBV18
CASRPGTGIHEQYF TGTGCCAGCAGACCCGGGACAGGGATCCACGAGCAGTACTTC TRBJ2-7 TRBD1 NA TRBV27
CASRAGTVSQETQYF TGTGCCAGCAGGGCCGGGACAGTTAGTCAAGAGACCCAGTACTTC TRBJ2-5 TRBD1 NA TRBV6-1